This TCR beta chain comes out of a study of shared T cell receptors in the human thymus. Assay: immunoSEQ multiplex PCR; the TCRdb copy retains only in-frame clones and omits some. The top ten hold 0.015% to 0.025% of the sample, which has some 400,000 clones, roughly 94% seen once. This clonotype was obtained from a human donor. Sequences were obtained from thymocytes.

The DNA for the CDR3 is TGTGCCAGCAGTCCCAGACAGGGAACGAGCAATCAGCCCCAGCATTTT. It yields the protein CASSPRQGTSNQPQHF. The genes are TRBV27 and TRBJ1-5; 7 nucleotides align to TRBD1. The CDR3 is made up of 16 amino acids. V shed 5 bases and J 1 base; nucleotides not matched to a gene: 8. The germline V gene has CDR1 MNHEY and CDR2 SMNVEV (reference sequence).